A selection of T cell receptor beta chains follows, all from one sample in a study of control samples from healthy donors and cancer patients. Sequencing was performed with immunoSEQ multiplex PCR; in TCRdb, only in-frame clones are kept and a portion is missing. The sample consists of 250,000 to 300,000 clones, over 75% of them appearing once. Input material: PBMCs. The receptor set was obtained from a woman aged 60-75 years with lung cancer. The CDR3 runs from the conserved cysteine through the conserved F or W. The D gene is left open where the match is weak. Size tells how often a clone was seen (once, few, many) or the class of an expanded clone, and some rows leave it out.

.,.,TRBV5-4,TRBJ1-1,TGTGCCAGCAGCCCCCCAGCAGGCCAGAACACTGAAGCTTTCTTT,CASSPPAGQNTEAFF
once,.,TRBV2,TRBJ1-5,TGTGCCAGCAGTGAACTACTACAGCCCCAGCATTTT,CASSELLQPQHF
.,.,TRBV5-4,TRBJ2-3,TGTGCCAGCAGCTTGGGGACCGACAGAGATACGCAGTATTTT,CASSLGTDRDTQYF
few,.,TRBV7-2,TRBJ1-2,TGTGCCAGCAGCTTAGCTAGCGCCTATGGCTACACCTTC,CASSLASAYGYTF
.,.,TRBV5-5,TRBJ2-7,TGTGCCAGCAGCTTGACCCCGTACTATTGCTACTTC,CASSLTPYYCYF
.,.,TRBV18,TRBJ1-3,TGTGCCAGCTCACCAGGGGGGGGGCCCGGAACCACCATATATTTT,CASSPGGGPGTTIYF
.,.,TRBV7-9,TRBJ1-4,TGTGCCAGCAGCGCCCGGAATGAAAAACTGTTTTTT,CASSARNEKLFF
.,TRBD2,TRBV5-1,TRBJ2-1,TGCGCCAGCAGCTTGGACGCTAGCGGGTGGGTCAATGAGCAGTTCTTC,CASSLDASGWVNEQFF
.,TRBD1,TRBV6-5,TRBJ2-7,TGTGCCAGCAGCCGTCCCGGGACAGTGGCCTACGAGCAGTACTTC,CASSRPGTVAYEQYF
.,.,TRBV18,TRBJ2-1,TGTGCCAGCTCACAAACGGGACTCCTTCACAATGAGCAGTTCTTC,CASSQTGLLHNEQFF
.,TRBD1,TRBV9,TRBJ2-1,TGTGCCAGCAGCGTTGCCGGACAGGGGGGAAGTGAGCAGTTCTTC,CASSVAGQGGSEQFF
.,.,TRBV29-1,TRBJ1-2,TGCAGCGGGGGGGTTACTAACTATGGCTACACCTTC,CSGGVTNYGYTF
.,TRBD2,TRBV7-2,TRBJ2-3,TGTGCCAGCAGCTTAGGGGGGAGCCCTAGCGGGGGGATCACAGATACGCAGTATTTT,CASSLGGSPSGGITDTQYF
.,.,TRBV5-1,TRBJ1-1,TGCGCCAGCAGCAGGGTTGGGGACACTGAAGCTTTCTTT,CASSRVGDTEAFF
.,.,TRBV11-2,TRBJ2-1,TGTGCCAGCAGCCTAGCCCCCTACAATGAGCAGTTCTTC,CASSLAPYNEQFF
.,TRBD2,TRBV9,TRBJ2-3,TGTGCCAGCAGCGATATAGCGGGGGAGCAGTATTTT,CASSDIAGEQYF
.,TRBD1,TRBV7-7,TRBJ1-1,TGTGCCAGCAGCCAGGGGACAGGGGCAGAAGCTTTCTTT,CASSQGTGAEAFF
.,.,TRBV7-8,TRBJ1-6,TGTGCCAGCAGCTCCCCGACAGGAGATAATTCACCCCTCCACTTT,CASSSPTGDNSPLHF
.,TRBD1,TRBV15,TRBJ1-4,TGTGCCACCAGCAGGGACAGGAGAGCAACTAATGAAAAACTGTTTTTT,CATSRDRRATNEKLFF
.,.,TRBV19,TRBJ1-2,TGTGCCAGTAGTATGAGGCAGATCTATGGCTACACCTTC,CASSMRQIYGYTF
once,.,TRBV5-1,TRBJ2-7,TGCGCCAGCAGCACTGAGCCGGGGCTTCACTACGAGCAGTACTTC,CASSTEPGLHYEQYF
.,.,TRBV11-3,TRBJ2-2,TGTGCCAGCAGCCCCCGGTCGCACACCGGGGAGCTGTTTTTT,CASSPRSHTGELFF